A selection of T cell receptor beta chains follows, all from one sample in a study of spatial heterogeneity in lung cancer. MiXCR, run by TCRdb on the 5' RACE reads, gives a single entry per CDR3 protein. The sample lists some 28,000 distinct CDR3 sequences; 7.5% to 10% were seen once. The sample here was PBMCs, taken at surgery. These receptors were taken from a female donor with early-stage non-small cell lung cancer. The CDR3 runs from the conserved cysteine through the conserved F or W. Fields, in order: clone size, CDR3 length, J gene, V gene, CDR3 protein. A clone size is listed for some rows: how often the clone was seen (once, few, many), or a class if it is expanded.

many,15,TRBJ2-1,TRBV7-2,CASSLVAGINNEQFF
many,15,TRBJ2-3,TRBV9,CASTMSPRITDTQYF
-,16,TRBJ1-2,TRBV5-1,CASSLEGTGKLYGYTF
many,13,TRBJ2-7,TRBV7-9,CASGELHSYEQYF
many,15,TRBJ2-5,TRBV2,CASSSWLSGGETQYF
many,13,TRBJ2-2,TRBV9,CASSVAPPGELFF
many,14,TRBJ1-2,TRBV7-2,CASSSRGEGYGYTF
many,15,TRBJ2-5,TRBV7-2,CASSAGLAGVETQYF
many,12,TRBJ2-5,TRBV29-1,CSARGSQETQYF
many,19,TRBJ2-1,TRBV7-2,CASSPLRPTSGSSPDEQFF
-,17,TRBJ2-1,TRBV20-1,CSARDTSGRPFRYEQFF
few,15,TRBJ2-2,TRBV2,CASRLSSVQTGELFF
few,15,TRBJ1-5,TRBV24-1,CATSDSGHSNQPQHF
many,15,TRBJ2-7,TRBV30,CAWGRGTSGAYEQYF
many,16,TRBJ1-5,TRBV28,CASSLISARSNQPQHF
many,13,TRBJ2-5,TRBV19,CASSLDGQETQYF
many,14,TRBJ1-4,TRBV7-2,CASSLVLLNEKLFF
many,14,TRBJ2-1,TRBV10-3,CAISEHWSDNEQFF
many,13,TRBJ1-5,TRBV12-3/TRBV12-4,CASSRDRVEPQHF
many,21,TRBJ2-1,TRBV12-3/TRBV12-4,CASSFRIIGEQGAGNYNEQFF
-,14,TRBJ2-5,TRBV9,CASSVALSQETQYF
few,18,TRBJ2-1,TRBV7-3,CASSLTGFTGGRLNEQFF
few,18,TRBJ2-2,TRBV9,CASSVTRAGGPLGGELFF
few,12,TRBJ1-1,TRBV19,CASSKPVGGAFF
once,15,TRBJ2-1,TRBV18,CANSPRGGAGNEQFF
-,14,TRBJ2-7,TRBV5-1,CASSPPGHHYEQYF
many,13,TRBJ2-1,TRBV25-1,CASSDLGGNEQFF
many,14,TRBJ2-5,TRBV28,CASSPGQTQETQYF
-,12,TRBJ2-1,TRBV7-6,CASSSREGEQFF
-,15,TRBJ2-3,TRBV5-1,CASRVAGRHTDTQYF
-,12,TRBJ2-2,TRBV28,CASSYLVGELFF
few,17,TRBJ2-1,TRBV14,CASSQGGAYSRDNEQFF
few,16,TRBJ2-7,TRBV5-1,CASSPWTSGNSYEQYF
-,17,TRBJ1-2,TRBV7-3,CASSLTAVSPGYSGYTF
-,13,TRBJ1-1,TRBV5-1,CASSQNKNTEAFF
-,13,TRBJ2-5,TRBV7-9,CASRPGQRETQYF
few,13,TRBJ1-2,TRBV5-6,CASSLQGDYGYTF
many,16,TRBJ1-4,TRBV4-2,CASSQAAGRDHEKLFF
many,15,TRBJ1-1,TRBV5-8,CASSSPVREATEAFF
many,14,TRBJ2-2,TRBV7-9,CASSFYANTGELFF
-,12,TRBJ1-1,TRBV5-4,CVSSMGGPEAFF
-,15,TRBJ1-2,TRBV5-1,CASSSGTGVSYGYTF
-,17,TRBJ2-1,TRBV12-3/TRBV12-4,CASSPQTSGRALNEQFF
many,13,TRBJ2-7,TRBV29-1,CSAITGGTYEQYF
few,13,TRBJ2-5,TRBV29-1,CSVTAGAQETQYF
-,15,TRBJ2-5,TRBV5-4,CASSLRLAGQETQYF
few,14,TRBJ1-1,TRBV6-2/TRBV6-3,CASSYSSGSTEAFF
-,14,TRBJ1-1,TRBV20-1,CSDAPGQRNTEAFF
few,12,TRBJ1-2,TRBV28,CASSRNRYGYTF
many,14,TRBJ2-7,TRBV28,CASSLQGYSYEQYF
few,14,TRBJ2-5,TRBV7-6,CASSLAAREPTQYF
many,14,TRBJ2-5,TRBV7-9,CASSSSDREETQYF
many,14,TRBJ2-1,TRBV11-2,CASSQLSSYNEQFF
many,15,TRBJ2-4,TRBV3-1,CASSSGQGGRNIQYF
many,12,TRBJ2-4,TRBV25-1,CASSAKGGIQYF
many,15,TRBJ2-1,TRBV7-9,CASSPPGLAGNEQFF